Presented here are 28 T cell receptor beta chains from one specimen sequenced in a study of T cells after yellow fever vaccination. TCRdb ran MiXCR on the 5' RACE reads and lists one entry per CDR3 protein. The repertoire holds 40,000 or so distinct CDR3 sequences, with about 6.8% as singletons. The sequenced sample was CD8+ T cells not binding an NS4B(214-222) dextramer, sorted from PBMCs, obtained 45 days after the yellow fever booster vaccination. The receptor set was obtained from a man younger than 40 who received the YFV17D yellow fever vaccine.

The CDR3 region has the DNA TGTGCCAGCAGCGTTAGAGTAGTTGATGAGCAGTTCTTC. Protein sequence: CASSVRVVDEQFF. This rearrangement joins TRBV7-7 to TRBJ2-1, with unresolved D. Trimming removed 5 bases from V and 8 bases from J, with 13 bases in between. The CDR3 runs 13 residues. Germline V gene lookup returns CDR1 SSHAT and CDR2 FNYEAQ (reference sequence).

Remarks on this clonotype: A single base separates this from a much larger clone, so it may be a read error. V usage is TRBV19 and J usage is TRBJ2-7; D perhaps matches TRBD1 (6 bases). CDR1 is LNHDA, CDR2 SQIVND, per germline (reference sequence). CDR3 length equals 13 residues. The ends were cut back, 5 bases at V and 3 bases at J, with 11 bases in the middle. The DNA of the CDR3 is TGTGCCAGTAGTGTGGGACAATTCTACGAGCAGTACTTC. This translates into CASSVGQFYEQYF.

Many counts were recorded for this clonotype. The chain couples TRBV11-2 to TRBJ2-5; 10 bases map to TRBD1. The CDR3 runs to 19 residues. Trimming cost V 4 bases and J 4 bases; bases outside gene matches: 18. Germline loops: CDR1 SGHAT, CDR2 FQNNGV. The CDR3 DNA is TGTGCCAGCAGCTCCTTATGGGAACTACGGGACAGGGGTGGAGAGACCCAGTACTTC. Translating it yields CASSSLWELRDRGGETQYF. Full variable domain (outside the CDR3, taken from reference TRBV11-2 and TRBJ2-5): EAGVAQSPRYKIIEKRQSVAFWCNPISGHATLYWYQQILGQGPKLLIQFQNNGVVDDSQLPKDRFSAERLKGVDSTLKIQPAKLEDSAVYLCASSSLWELRDRGGETQYFGPGTRLLVL.

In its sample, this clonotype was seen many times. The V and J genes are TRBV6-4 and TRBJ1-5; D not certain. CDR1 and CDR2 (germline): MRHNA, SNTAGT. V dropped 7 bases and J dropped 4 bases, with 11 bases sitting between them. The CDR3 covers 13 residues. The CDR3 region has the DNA TGTGCCAGCATCCGGGGAAGGAATCAGCCCCAGCATTTT. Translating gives CASIRGRNQPQHF.

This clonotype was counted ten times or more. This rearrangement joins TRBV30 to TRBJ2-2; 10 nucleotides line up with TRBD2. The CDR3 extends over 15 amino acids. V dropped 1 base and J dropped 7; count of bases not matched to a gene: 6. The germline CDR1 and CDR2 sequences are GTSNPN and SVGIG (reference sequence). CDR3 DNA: TGTGCCTGGAGTGGAACTAGCGGGATCGTCGGGGAGCTGTTTTTT. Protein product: CAWSGTSGIVGELFF.

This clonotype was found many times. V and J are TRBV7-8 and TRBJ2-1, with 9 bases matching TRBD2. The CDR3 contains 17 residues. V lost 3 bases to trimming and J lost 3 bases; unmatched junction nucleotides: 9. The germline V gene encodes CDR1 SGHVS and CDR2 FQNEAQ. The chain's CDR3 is CASSFGVAGEYYNEQFF. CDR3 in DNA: TGTGCCAGCAGCTTTGGGGTAGCGGGAGAGTACTACAATGAGCAGTTCTTC.

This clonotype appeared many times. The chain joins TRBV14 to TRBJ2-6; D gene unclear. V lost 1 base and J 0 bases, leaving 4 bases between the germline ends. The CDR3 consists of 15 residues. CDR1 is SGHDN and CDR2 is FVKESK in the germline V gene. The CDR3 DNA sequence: TGTGCCAGCAGCCAAGTAGGCTCTGGGGCCAACGTCCTGACTTTC. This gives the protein CASSQVGSGANVLTF.

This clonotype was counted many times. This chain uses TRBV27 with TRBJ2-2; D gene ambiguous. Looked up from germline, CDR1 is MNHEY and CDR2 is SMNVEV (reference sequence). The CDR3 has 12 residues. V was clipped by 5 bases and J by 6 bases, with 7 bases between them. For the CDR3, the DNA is TGTGCCAGCAGTGGTGATTCCGGGGAGCTGTTTTTT. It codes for CASSGDSGELFF.

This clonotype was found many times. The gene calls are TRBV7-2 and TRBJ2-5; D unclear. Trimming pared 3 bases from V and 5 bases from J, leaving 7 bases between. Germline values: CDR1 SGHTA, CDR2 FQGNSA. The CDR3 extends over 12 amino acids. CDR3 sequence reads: CASSFSMETQYF. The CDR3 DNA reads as TGTGCCAGCAGCTTCAGCATGGAGACCCAGTACTTC.

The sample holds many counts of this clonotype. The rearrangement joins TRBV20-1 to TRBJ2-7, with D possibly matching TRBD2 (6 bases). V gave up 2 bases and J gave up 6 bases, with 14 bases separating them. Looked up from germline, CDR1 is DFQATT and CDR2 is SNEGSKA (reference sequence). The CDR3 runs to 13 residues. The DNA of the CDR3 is TGCAGTGCTAGACCACTAGCATCCCCCGAGCAGTACTTC. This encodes CSARPLASPEQYF.

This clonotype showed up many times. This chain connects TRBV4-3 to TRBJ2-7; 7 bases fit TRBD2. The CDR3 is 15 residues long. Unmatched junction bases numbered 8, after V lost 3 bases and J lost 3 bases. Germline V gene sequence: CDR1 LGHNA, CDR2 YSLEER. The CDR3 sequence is CASSQARAGVYEQYF. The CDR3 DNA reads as TGCGCCAGCAGCCAGGCGAGGGCGGGAGTCTACGAGCAGTACTTC.

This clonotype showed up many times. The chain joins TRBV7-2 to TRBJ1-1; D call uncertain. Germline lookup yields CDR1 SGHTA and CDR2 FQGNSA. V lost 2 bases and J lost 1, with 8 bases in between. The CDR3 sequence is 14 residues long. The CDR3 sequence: CASSLLGKNTEAFF. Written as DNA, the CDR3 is TGTGCCAGCAGCTTACTCGGGAAGAACACTGAAGCTTTCTTT.

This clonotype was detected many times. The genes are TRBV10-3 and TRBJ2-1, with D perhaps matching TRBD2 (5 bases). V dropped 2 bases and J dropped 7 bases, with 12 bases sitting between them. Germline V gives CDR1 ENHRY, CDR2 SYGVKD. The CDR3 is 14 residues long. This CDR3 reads CAISEGGRGNEQFF. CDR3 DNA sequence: TGTGCCATCAGTGAGGGCGGCCGGGGAAATGAGCAGTTCTTC.

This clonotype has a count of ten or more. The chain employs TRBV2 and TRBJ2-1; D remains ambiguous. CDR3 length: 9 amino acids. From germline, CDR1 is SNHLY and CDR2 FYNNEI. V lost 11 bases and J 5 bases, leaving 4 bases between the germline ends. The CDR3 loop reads CAWDNEQFF. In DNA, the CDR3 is TGTGCCTGGGACAATGAGCAGTTCTTC.

CDR3 residues: CASMADTQYF. The CDR3 DNA sequence: TGTGCCAGCATGGCAGATACGCAGTATTTT. The V call is TRBV6-2 or TRBV6-3, the J call TRBJ2-3; D call uncertain. The CDR3 has 10 residues. Trimming pared 7 bases from V and 4 bases from J, leaving 3 bases between. Germline CDR1 and CDR2: MNHEY and SVGEGT.

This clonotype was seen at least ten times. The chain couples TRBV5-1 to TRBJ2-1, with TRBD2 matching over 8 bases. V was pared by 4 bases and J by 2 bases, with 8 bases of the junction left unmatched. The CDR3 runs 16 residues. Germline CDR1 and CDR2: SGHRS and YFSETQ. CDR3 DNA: TGCGCCAGCAGCCGGACGCGGGAGGACCCCTACAATGAGCAGTTCTTC. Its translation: CASSRTREDPYNEQFF.

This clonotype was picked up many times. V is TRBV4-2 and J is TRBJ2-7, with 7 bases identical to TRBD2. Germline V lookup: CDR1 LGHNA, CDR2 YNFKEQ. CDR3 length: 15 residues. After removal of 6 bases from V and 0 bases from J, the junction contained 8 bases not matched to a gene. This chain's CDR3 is CASRSQAGLSYEQYF. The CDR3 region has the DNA TGTGCCAGCAGGTCACAAGCGGGGCTCTCCTACGAGCAGTACTTC.

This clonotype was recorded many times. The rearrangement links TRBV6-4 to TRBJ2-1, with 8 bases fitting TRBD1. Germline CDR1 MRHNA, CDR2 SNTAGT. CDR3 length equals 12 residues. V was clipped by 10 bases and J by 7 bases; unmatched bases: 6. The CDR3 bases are TGTGCCACCGGCGACAGGGGAAATGAGCAGTTCTTC. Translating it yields CATGDRGNEQFF.

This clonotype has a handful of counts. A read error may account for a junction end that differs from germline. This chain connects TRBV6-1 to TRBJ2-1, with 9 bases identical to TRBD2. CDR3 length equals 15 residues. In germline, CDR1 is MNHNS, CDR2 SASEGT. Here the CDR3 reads CASSQAGGLHNEQFF. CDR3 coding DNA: TGTGCCAGCAGTCAAGCGGGAGGCCTGCACAATGAGCAGTTCTTC.

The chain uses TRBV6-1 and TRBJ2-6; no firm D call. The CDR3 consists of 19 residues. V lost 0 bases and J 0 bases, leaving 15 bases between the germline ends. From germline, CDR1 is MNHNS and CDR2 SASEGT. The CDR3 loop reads CASSEAIGGFISGANVLTF. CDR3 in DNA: TGTGCCAGCAGTGAAGCAATCGGCGGTTTTATCTCTGGGGCCAACGTCCTGACTTTC.

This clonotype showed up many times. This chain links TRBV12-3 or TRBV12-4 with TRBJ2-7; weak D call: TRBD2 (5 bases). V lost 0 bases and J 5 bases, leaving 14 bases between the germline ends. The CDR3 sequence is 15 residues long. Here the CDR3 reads CASSLASATEDEQYF. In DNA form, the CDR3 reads TGTGCCAGCAGTTTAGCGAGCGCGACGGAGGACGAGCAGTACTTC.

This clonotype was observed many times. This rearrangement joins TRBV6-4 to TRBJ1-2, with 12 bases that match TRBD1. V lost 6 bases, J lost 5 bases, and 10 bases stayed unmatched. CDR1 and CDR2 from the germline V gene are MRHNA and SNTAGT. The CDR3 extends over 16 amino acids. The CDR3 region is CASSDEGTGGIYGYTF. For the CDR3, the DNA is TGTGCCAGCAGCGACGAAGGGACAGGGGGCATTTATGGCTACACCTTC.

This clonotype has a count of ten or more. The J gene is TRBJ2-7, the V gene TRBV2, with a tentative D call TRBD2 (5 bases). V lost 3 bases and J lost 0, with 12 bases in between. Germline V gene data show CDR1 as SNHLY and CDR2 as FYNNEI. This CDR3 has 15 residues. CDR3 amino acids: CASSDLAVSSYEQYF. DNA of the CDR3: TGTGCCAGCAGTGATCTAGCTGTCAGCTCCTACGAGCAGTACTTC.

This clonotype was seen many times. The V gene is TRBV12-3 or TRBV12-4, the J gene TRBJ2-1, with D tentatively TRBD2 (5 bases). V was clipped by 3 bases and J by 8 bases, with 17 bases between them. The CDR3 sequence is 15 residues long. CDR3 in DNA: TGTGCCAGCAGTTTCGTCGGGATCGCCGACGATGAGCAGTTCTTC. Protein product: CASSFVGIADDEQFF.

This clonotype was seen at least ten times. Here the CDR3 DNA reads TGCGCCAGCAGCCAAGATCTTGGGACAGGGGAGCTTACCTACGAGCAGTACTTC. The encoded protein is CASSQDLGTGELTYEQYF. The chain couples TRBV4-3 to TRBJ2-7, with TRBD1 identical over 10 bases. Per the germline V gene, CDR1 is LGHNA and CDR2 is YSLEER. This CDR3 is built from 18 residues. J lost 2 bases, V lost 0 bases, and 10 bases had no gene match.

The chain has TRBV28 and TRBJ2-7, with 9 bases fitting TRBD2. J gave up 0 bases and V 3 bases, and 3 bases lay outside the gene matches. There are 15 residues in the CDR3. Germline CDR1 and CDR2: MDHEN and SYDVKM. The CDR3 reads CASSFGSGSSYEQYF. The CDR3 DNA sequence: TGTGCCAGCAGTTTCGGTAGCGGGAGCTCCTACGAGCAGTACTTC.

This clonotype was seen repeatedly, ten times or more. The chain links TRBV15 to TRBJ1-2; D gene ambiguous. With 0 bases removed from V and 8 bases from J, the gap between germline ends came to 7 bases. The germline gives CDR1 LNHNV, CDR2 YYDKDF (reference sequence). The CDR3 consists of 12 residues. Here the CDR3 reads CATSRDDSGYTF. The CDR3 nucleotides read TGTGCCACCAGCAGAGATGACTCCGGCTACACCTTC.

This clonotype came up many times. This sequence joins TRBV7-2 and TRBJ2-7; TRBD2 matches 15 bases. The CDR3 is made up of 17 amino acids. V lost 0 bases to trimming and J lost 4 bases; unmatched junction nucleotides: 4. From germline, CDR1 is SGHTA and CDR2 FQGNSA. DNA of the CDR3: TGTGCCAGCAGCTTAGCGGGGACTAGCGGGAGGCTTTACGAGCAGTACTTC. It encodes CASSLAGTSGRLYEQYF.